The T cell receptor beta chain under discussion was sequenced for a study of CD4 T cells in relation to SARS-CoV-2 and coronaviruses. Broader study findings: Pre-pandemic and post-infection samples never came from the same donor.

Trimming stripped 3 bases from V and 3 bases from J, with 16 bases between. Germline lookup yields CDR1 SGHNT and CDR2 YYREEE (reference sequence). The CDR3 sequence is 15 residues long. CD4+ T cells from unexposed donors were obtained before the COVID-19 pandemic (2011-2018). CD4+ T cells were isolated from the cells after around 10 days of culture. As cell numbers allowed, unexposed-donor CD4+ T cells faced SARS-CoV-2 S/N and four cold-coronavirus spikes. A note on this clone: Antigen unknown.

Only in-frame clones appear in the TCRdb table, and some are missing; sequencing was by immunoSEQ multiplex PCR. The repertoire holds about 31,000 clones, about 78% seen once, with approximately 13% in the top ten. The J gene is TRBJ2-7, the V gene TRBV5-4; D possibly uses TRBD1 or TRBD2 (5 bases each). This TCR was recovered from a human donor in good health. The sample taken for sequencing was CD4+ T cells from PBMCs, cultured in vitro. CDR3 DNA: TGTGCCAGCAGCTGGGACGGGGAAAGATACTACGAGCAGTACTTC. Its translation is CASSWDGERYYEQYF.